Presented here are 23 T cell receptor beta chains from one specimen sequenced in a study of cytomegalovirus exposure and HLA in healthy donors. It was with 60 Vbeta and 13 Jbeta primers that the PCR ran. Here immunoSEQ multiplex PCR was the method, and the copy in TCRdb shows in-frame clones only, minus some. There are around 70,000 clones in the sample; 74% occur only once, and about an eighth lies in the top ten. Sequencing used PBMCs. The source of these receptors is a human donor in good health.

The chain has TRBV7-2 and TRBJ2-3; D call uncertain. Germline CDR1 is SGHTA and CDR2 is FQGNSA. Trimming cost V 1 base and J 1 base, with 12 bases left between them. The CDR3 is 16 residues long. CDR3 sequence (DNA): TGTGCCAGCAGCTTAGACGAGGTATGGGGCACAGATACGCAGTATTTT. Translated: CASSLDEVWGTDTQYF. Full variable domain (missing parts from reference TRBV7-2 and TRBJ2-3): GAGVSQSPSNKVTEKGKDVELRCDPISGHTALYWYRQSLGQGLEFLIYFQGNSAPDKSGLPSDRFSAERTGGSVSTLTIQRTQQEDSAVYLCASSLDEVWGTDTQYFGPGTRLTVL.

This sequence joins TRBV28 and TRBJ1-2, with TRBD1 matching 8 bases. There are 14 residues in the CDR3. The V gene's germline CDR1 is MDHEN and CDR2 SYDVKM. V was pared by 6 bases and J by 7 bases, with 10 bases of the junction left unmatched. For the CDR3, the DNA is TGTGCCAGCAGATCTACAGGGGGTTCAGGTGGCTACACCTTC. It codes for CASRSTGGSGGYTF.

The gene calls are TRBV4-1 and TRBJ2-7; 7 nucleotides align to TRBD2. Unmatched junction bases numbered 5, after V lost 1 base and J lost 2 bases. CDR3 length: 15 residues. Germline-derived CDR1 and CDR2 are MGHRA and YSYEKL. CDR3 bases: TGCGCCAGCAGCCAAGCTTCTAGCGGACCCTACGAGCAGTACTTC. Residues: CASSQASSGPYEQYF.

The chain carries TRBV30 and TRBJ1-1, with D maybe TRBD1 (5 bases). Germline V gene lookup returns CDR1 GTSNPN and CDR2 SVGIG (reference sequence). The CDR3 runs 16 residues. The V and J ends lost 5 bases and 4 bases respectively, with 23 bases between them. The CDR3 sequence: CAWGSLGQTIGTEAFF. The CDR3 DNA is TGTGCCTGGGGGTCGTTAGGACAAACTATAGGCACTGAAGCTTTCTTT.

This clone was seen just once. This chain links TRBV19 with TRBJ1-5, with 8 bases lining up with TRBD1. Germline V gene data show CDR1 as LNHDA and CDR2 as SQIVND (reference sequence). This CDR3 is built from 16 residues. V dropped 7 bases and J dropped 5; count of bases not matched to a gene: 13. This CDR3 reads CASTTGVPDGDQPQHF. In nucleotides, the CDR3 is TGTGCCAGTACGACAGGGGTGCCAGATGGTGATCAGCCCCAGCATTTT. The complete variable domain, with remaining parts taken from reference TRBV19 and TRBJ1-5, reads DGGITQSPKYLFRKEGQNVTLSCEQNLNHDAMYWYRQDPGQGLRLIYYSQIVNDFQKGDIAEGYSVSREKKESFPLTVTSAQKNPTAFYLCASTTGVPDGDQPQHFGDGTRLSIL.

This clone was seen just once. The V call is TRBV18, the J call TRBJ2-7; TRBD1 matches at 7 bases. CDR3 length: 14 amino acids. Trimming at V came to 5 bases and at J to 4 bases, leaving 8 bases not matched to a gene. Germline CDR1 and CDR2: KGHSH and LQKENI. CDR3 amino acids: CASSALRDSYEQYF. CDR3 in DNA: TGTGCCAGCTCAGCGCTCCGGGACAGTTACGAGCAGTACTTC.

This chain connects TRBV5-1 to TRBJ2-7; 8 nucleotides line up with TRBD2. The V and J ends lost 7 bases and 5 bases, in that order; junction bases with no gene match: 11. This CDR3 has 14 residues. Germline CDR1 SGHRS, CDR2 YFSETQ. The CDR3 reads CASDPSGSHHEQYF. CDR3 bases: TGCGCCAGCGATCCGAGCGGGAGCCACCACGAGCAGTACTTC.

The chain links TRBV5-1 to TRBJ2-7, with 8 bases that match TRBD2. Losses at the gene ends were 2 bases for V and 0 bases for J; bases not matched to a gene: 4. CDR1 is SGHRS, CDR2 YFSETQ, per germline. The CDR3 is made up of 15 amino acids. This chain's CDR3 is CASSLLAASSYEQYF. Here the CDR3 DNA reads TGCGCCAGCAGCTTACTAGCGGCTAGCTCCTACGAGCAGTACTTC.

This clone is labeled medium-sized (0.01 to 0.1%). The chain employs TRBV5-4 and TRBJ1-2; 11 nucleotides match TRBD1. The CDR3 covers 15 residues. The trim removed 2 bases at V and 5 bases at J, leaving 5 bases unmatched. Germline V lookup: CDR1 SGHNT, CDR2 YYREEE (reference sequence). CDR3 sequence (DNA): TGTGCCAGCAGCTTAAGGGACAGGGGGATTTATGGCTACACCTTC. Protein: CASSLRDRGIYGYTF.

The rearrangement links TRBV27 to TRBJ1-4; the match to TRBD1 covers 8 bases. Germline lookup yields CDR1 MNHEY and CDR2 SMNVEV (reference sequence). J was trimmed by 11 bases and V by 0 bases; bases with no gene match: 5. The CDR3 extends over 14 amino acids. The CDR3 DNA reads as TGTGCCAGCAGTTTATCAGGGACAGGTGGGAAACTGTTTTTT. Residues: CASSLSGTGGKLFF.

The gene calls are TRBV15 and TRBJ2-7; 8 nucleotides line up with TRBD2. The V gene end was trimmed by 2 bases and the J gene end by 0 bases; junction bases not matched to a gene: 6. The germline gives CDR1 LNHNV, CDR2 YYDKDF (reference sequence). The CDR3 length is 16 residues. CDR3 sequence reads: CATSRSLAGTSYEQYF. CDR3 in DNA: TGTGCCACCAGCAGATCATTAGCGGGAACCTCCTACGAGCAGTACTTC.

This clone was seen a single time. The chain has TRBV7-6 and TRBJ2-7; tentative D call: TRBD1 (5 bases). This CDR3 contains 13 residues. V was pared by 1 base and J by 8 bases, with 12 bases between. Germline CDR1 SGHVS, CDR2 FNYEAQ. The CDR3 region has the DNA TGTGCCAGCAGCTTAGGCTATGGGGCCAAGCAGTACTTC. This sequence encodes CASSLGYGAKQYF.

This clone occurred a few times. For the CDR3, the DNA is TGTGCCTGGGACGGACTCGTGTCTAGGAAGCAGTACTTC. Translating gives CAWDGLVSRKQYF. The gene calls are TRBV30 and TRBJ2-7, with a weak D call TRBD2 (5 bases). The CDR3 covers 13 residues. From germline, CDR1 is GTSNPN and CDR2 SVGIG (reference sequence). The germline V and J ends were trimmed by 5 bases and 8 bases, with 19 bases remaining between them.

The chain combines TRBV6-5 with TRBJ2-1, with 9 bases lining up with TRBD2. V lost 4 bases, J lost 7 bases, and 8 bases stayed unmatched. The CDR3 has 15 amino acids. Germline values: CDR1 MNHEY, CDR2 SVGAGI. The DNA of the CDR3 is TGTGCCAGCAGTTCCCCTAGCGGGATGCCAAATGAGCAGTTCTTC. Encoded protein: CASSSPSGMPNEQFF.

The chain joins TRBV11-2 to TRBJ1-2; D ambiguous. CDR3 length: 13 amino acids. V dropped 6 bases and J dropped 4 bases, with 12 bases sitting between them. The germline gives CDR1 SGHAT, CDR2 FQNNGV. This CDR3 reads CASSSDISYGYTF. The CDR3 region has the DNA TGTGCCAGCAGTTCCGACATATCCTATGGCTACACCTTC.

The chain carries TRBV11-2 and TRBJ2-7; a possible D gene is TRBD1 (6 bases). V was shortened by 7 bases and J by 2 bases, with 12 bases between the two germline ends. The CDR3 contains 13 residues. The germline V gene has CDR1 SGHAT and CDR2 FQNNGV. The CDR3 DNA is TGTGCCAGCACCCAGACAGGTGCCTACGAGCAGTACTTC. This sequence encodes CASTQTGAYEQYF.

The gene calls are TRBV5-1 and TRBJ2-2, with D tentatively TRBD1 (6 bases). Germline-derived CDR1 and CDR2 are SGHRS and YFSETQ. This CDR3 is 16 amino acids long. Trimming stripped 4 bases from V and 6 bases from J, with 19 bases between. CDR3 sequence (DNA): TGCGCCAGCAGCCTAGCCGGGACAAGGACGTCCGGGGAGCTGTTTTTT. Protein sequence: CASSLAGTRTSGELFF. Looking up the rest from reference TRBV5-1 and TRBJ2-2 gives the full variable domain: KAGVTQTPRYLIKTRGQQVTLSCSPISGHRSVSWYQQTPGQGLQFLFEYFSETQRNKGNFPGRFSGRQFSNSRSEMNVSTLELGDSALYLCASSLAGTRTSGELFFGEGSRLTVL.

The rearrangement uses TRBV11-3 and TRBJ1-1; D not resolved. The CDR3 has 13 amino acids. Germline assignment: CDR1 SGHNT and CDR2 YENEEA. Trimming stripped 3 bases from V and 1 base from J, with 6 bases between. As DNA, the CDR3 is TGTGCCAGCAGCTTGGAGGCGAACACTGAAGCTTTCTTT. Translating gives CASSLEANTEAFF.

This chain joins TRBV11-2 and TRBJ2-7; 14 bases line up with TRBD2. Germline CDR1 reads SGHAT; CDR2 reads FQNNGV. V lost 5 bases to trimming and J lost 6 bases; unmatched junction nucleotides: 15. The CDR3 loop spans 18 amino acids. CDR3 DNA: TGTGCCAGCAGCCGGGACAGGGAGGGACTAGCGGGAGTACCCGAGCAGTACTTC. It is translated as CASSRDREGLAGVPEQYF.

The gene calls are TRBV13 and TRBJ2-7, with 11 bases aligning to TRBD2. The length of the CDR3 is 16 residues. With V trimmed by 5 bases and J by 8 bases, 14 bases remained unmatched. Germline V gives CDR1 PRHDT, CDR2 FYEKMQ (reference sequence). The CDR3 here is CASSRGGVAGGPKQYF. Written as DNA, the CDR3 is TGTGCCAGCAGCCGTGGTGGAGTAGCGGGAGGGCCAAAGCAGTACTTC.

CDR3 in DNA: TGTGCCAGCAGCTTAGCGGAGGACACTGAAGCTTTCTTT. Its translation: CASSLAEDTEAFF. The chain couples TRBV11-1 to TRBJ1-1; D is unclear. This CDR3 has 13 amino acids. Germline CDR1 is SGHAT and CDR2 is FQDESV (reference sequence). V lost 0 bases to trimming and J lost 3 bases, with 5 bases between them. The full variable domain, rest sourced from reference TRBV11-1 and TRBJ1-1, is EAEVAQSPRYKITEKSQAVAFWCDPISGHATLYWYRQILGQGPELLVQFQDESVVDDSQLPKDRFSAERLKGVDSTLKIQPAELGDSAMYLCASSLAEDTEAFFGQGTRLTVV.

This clone was seen only a few times. The V call is TRBV6-5, the J call TRBJ1-3; D not resolved. The germline CDR1 and CDR2 sequences are MNHEY and SVGAGI. V lost 0 bases, J lost 2 bases, and 11 bases lay in between. CDR3 length: 16 residues. The CDR3 DNA reads TGTGCCAGCAGTTACTCGATCCTATACGCTGGAAACACCATATATTTT. This translates into CASSYSILYAGNTIYF.

This sequence joins TRBV25-1 and TRBJ2-3; 8 nucleotides align to TRBD2. Germline lookup yields CDR1 MGHDK and CDR2 SYGVNS. This CDR3 is 15 amino acids long. The junction had 4 bases not matched to a gene; V was cut back by 5 bases and J by 0 bases. CDR3 protein: CASSLLAASTDTQYF. For the CDR3, the DNA is TGTGCCAGCAGTTTACTAGCGGCTAGCACAGATACGCAGTATTTT.